This T cell receptor (beta chain) originates from a study of T cells after yellow fever vaccination. Trimming took 5 bases from V and 5 from J; bases not matched to a gene: 8. The length of the CDR3 is 14 residues. This clonotype was recorded many times. TCRdb analysed the 5' RACE reads with MiXCR anew, one entry per CDR3 protein. The table has about 120,000 distinct CDR3 sequences, roughly 7.2% seen once. This TCR was sampled from a man between 18 and 29 years old who received the YFV17D yellow fever vaccine. The sample consisted of CD4+ T cells sorted from PBMCs, taken roughly 47 days after the first yellow fever vaccination. The V call is TRBV12-3 or TRBV12-4, the J call TRBJ1-1, with TRBD1 identical over 7 bases. CDR3 nucleotides: TGTGCCAGCAGTCGTAGGGGGCCTGGTACTGAAGCTTTCTTT. It yields the protein CASSRRGPGTEAFF.